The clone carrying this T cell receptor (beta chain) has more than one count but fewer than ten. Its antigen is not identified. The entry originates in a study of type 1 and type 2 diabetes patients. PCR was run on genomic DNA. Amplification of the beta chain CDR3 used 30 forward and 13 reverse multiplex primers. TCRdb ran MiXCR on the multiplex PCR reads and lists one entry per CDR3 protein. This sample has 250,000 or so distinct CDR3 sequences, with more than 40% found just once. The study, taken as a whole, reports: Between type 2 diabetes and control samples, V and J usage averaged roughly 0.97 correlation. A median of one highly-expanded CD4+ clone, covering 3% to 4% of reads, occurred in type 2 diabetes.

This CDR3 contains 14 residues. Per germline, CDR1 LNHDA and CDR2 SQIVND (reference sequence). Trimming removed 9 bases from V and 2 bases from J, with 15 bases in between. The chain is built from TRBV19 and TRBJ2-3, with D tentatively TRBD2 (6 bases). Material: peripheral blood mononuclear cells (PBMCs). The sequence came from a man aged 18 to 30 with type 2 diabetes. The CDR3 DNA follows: TGTGCCAGCTCCCCGGGACTCTCCACAGATACGCAGTATTTT. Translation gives CASSPGLSTDTQYF. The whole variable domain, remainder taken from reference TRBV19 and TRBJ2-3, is DGGITQSPKYLFRKEGQNVTLSCEQNLNHDAMYWYRQDPGQGLRLIYYSQIVNDFQKGDIAEGYSVSREKKESFPLTVTSAQKNPTAFYLCASSPGLSTDTQYFGPGTRLTVL.